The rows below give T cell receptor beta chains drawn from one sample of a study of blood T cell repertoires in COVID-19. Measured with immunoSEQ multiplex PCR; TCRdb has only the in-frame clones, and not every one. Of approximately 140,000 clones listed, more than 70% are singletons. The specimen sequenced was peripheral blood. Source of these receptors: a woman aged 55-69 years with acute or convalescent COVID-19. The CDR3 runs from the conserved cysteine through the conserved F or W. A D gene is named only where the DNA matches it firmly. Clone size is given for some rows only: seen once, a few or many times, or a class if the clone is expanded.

cdr3_aa: CASSPDRSSYNEQFF
cdr3_nt: TGTGCCAGCAGTCCCGACAGGAGCTCCTACAATGAGCAGTTCTTC
d_call: NA
v_call: TRBV27
j_call: TRBJ2-1
clone_size: NA

cdr3_aa: CASSESGRGQGDTQYF
cdr3_nt: TGCGCCAGCAGTGAGTCAGGCAGGGGGCAGGGGGATACGCAGTATTTT
d_call: TRBD1
v_call: TRBV10-1
j_call: TRBJ2-3
clone_size: NA

cdr3_aa: CASSDRRGHEKLFF
cdr3_nt: TGTGCCAGCAGTGATCGGAGGGGGCATGAAAAACTGTTTTTT
d_call: TRBD1
v_call: TRBV25-1
j_call: TRBJ1-4
clone_size: NA

cdr3_aa: CSVEVTHAGGGYTF
cdr3_nt: TGCAGCGTTGAAGTCACCCATGCAGGGGGCGGCTACACCTTC
d_call: TRBD1
v_call: TRBV29-1
j_call: TRBJ1-2
clone_size: few

cdr3_aa: CASSRDRGRSSGNTIYF
cdr3_nt: TGTGCCAGCAGCCGGGACAGGGGAAGGAGCTCTGGAAACACCATATATTTT
d_call: TRBD1
v_call: TRBV5-4
j_call: TRBJ1-3
clone_size: NA

cdr3_aa: CASRFSGGHKGTQYF
cdr3_nt: TGTGCCAGCAGATTTAGCGGGGGCCATAAAGGGACCCAGTACTTC
d_call: TRBD2
v_call: TRBV3-1/TRBV3-2
j_call: TRBJ2-5
clone_size: NA

cdr3_aa: CASSLYTNYNEQFF
cdr3_nt: TGTGCCAGCAGTTTATACACAAACTACAATGAGCAGTTCTTC
d_call: NA
v_call: TRBV28
j_call: TRBJ2-1
clone_size: once

cdr3_aa: CASSVAVRFTDTGELFF
cdr3_nt: TGTGCCAGCAGCGTTGCGGTAAGGTTTACGGACACCGGGGAGCTGTTTTTT
d_call: NA
v_call: TRBV9
j_call: TRBJ2-2
clone_size: NA

cdr3_aa: CATSDRETQYF
cdr3_nt: TGTGCCACCAGTGACCGAGAGACCCAGTACTTC
d_call: NA
v_call: TRBV24-1
j_call: TRBJ2-5
clone_size: NA

cdr3_aa: CASRKLGQFEGSNYGYTF
cdr3_nt: TGTGCCAGTAGAAAACTCGGACAGTTCGAGGGGTCGAACTATGGCTACACCTTC
d_call: NA
v_call: TRBV19
j_call: TRBJ1-2
clone_size: NA

cdr3_aa: CASSLWGGSVGTKNIQYF
cdr3_nt: TGTGCCAGCAGCTTATGGGGGGGATCGGTGGGAACCAAAAACATTCAGTACTTC
d_call: TRBD2
v_call: TRBV7-9
j_call: TRBJ2-4
clone_size: NA

cdr3_aa: CASSQAGREGYGYTF
cdr3_nt: TGTGCCAGCAGCCAAGCGGGCAGGGAGGGCTATGGCTACACCTTC
d_call: NA
v_call: TRBV3-1/TRBV3-2
j_call: TRBJ1-2
clone_size: NA

cdr3_aa: CASSLVRTDTQYF
cdr3_nt: TGTGCCAGCTCACTAGTCCGCACAGATACGCAGTATTTT
d_call: NA
v_call: TRBV18
j_call: TRBJ2-3
clone_size: NA

cdr3_aa: CASRAGTGHTDTQYF
cdr3_nt: TGCGCCAGCAGAGCCGGGACAGGGCACACAGATACGCAGTATTTT
d_call: TRBD1
v_call: TRBV10-1
j_call: TRBJ2-3
clone_size: many

cdr3_aa: CASSRVKLNEKLFF
cdr3_nt: TGTGCCAGCAGTCGGGTGAAACTCAATGAAAAACTGTTTTTT
d_call: NA
v_call: TRBV2
j_call: TRBJ1-4
clone_size: NA

cdr3_aa: CASSFPTGYEQYF
cdr3_nt: TGTGCCAGCAGTTTCCCGACAGGTTACGAGCAGTACTTC
d_call: NA
v_call: TRBV28
j_call: TRBJ2-7
clone_size: few

cdr3_aa: CASSSPGQAAATEAFF
cdr3_nt: TGTGCCAGCAGTTCCCCTGGACAGGCGGCAGCCACTGAAGCTTTCTTT
d_call: TRBD1
v_call: TRBV28
j_call: TRBJ1-1
clone_size: NA

cdr3_aa: CASSFFLDTKAFF
cdr3_nt: TGTGCCAGCAGCTTTTTCCTCGACACAAAAGCTTTCTTT
d_call: NA
v_call: TRBV5-4
j_call: TRBJ1-1
clone_size: NA

cdr3_aa: CASSLGGTAYEQYF
cdr3_nt: TGTGCCAGCAGCTTGGGCGGGACAGCCTACGAGCAGTACTTC
d_call: NA
v_call: TRBV5-4
j_call: TRBJ2-7
clone_size: few

cdr3_aa: CASSRPAAQGERYEQYF
cdr3_nt: TGCGCCAGCAGTCGGCCTGCAGCCCAGGGGGAAAGATACGAGCAGTACTTC
d_call: TRBD1
v_call: TRBV5-1
j_call: TRBJ2-7
clone_size: few

cdr3_aa: CASRSGAGTDTQYF
cdr3_nt: TGTGCCAGCAGAAGCGGGGCGGGGACAGATACGCAGTATTTT
d_call: TRBD2
v_call: TRBV2
j_call: TRBJ2-3
clone_size: NA

cdr3_aa: CASKKGENTGELFF
cdr3_nt: TGTGCCAGCAAAAAGGGGGAGAACACCGGGGAGCTGTTTTTT
d_call: NA
v_call: TRBV2
j_call: TRBJ2-2
clone_size: NA

cdr3_aa: CASRGQPEYEQYF
cdr3_nt: TGTGCCAGCCGGGGACAACCCGAATACGAGCAGTACTTC
d_call: NA
v_call: TRBV28
j_call: TRBJ2-7
clone_size: NA

cdr3_aa: CASSFGLAGDTQYF
cdr3_nt: TGTGCCAGCAGCTTTGGACTAGCGGGAGATACGCAGTATTTT
d_call: TRBD2
v_call: TRBV11-2
j_call: TRBJ2-3
clone_size: NA

cdr3_aa: CASSERSANEKLFF
cdr3_nt: TGCGCCAGCAGCGAAAGGAGCGCGAATGAAAAACTGTTTTTT
d_call: NA
v_call: TRBV4-1
j_call: TRBJ1-4
clone_size: NA

cdr3_aa: CANPWSSYEQYF
cdr3_nt: TGCGCCAACCCCTGGAGCTCCTACGAGCAGTACTTC
d_call: NA
v_call: TRBV10-1
j_call: TRBJ2-7
clone_size: NA

cdr3_aa: CASSLSLQGPGANVLTF
cdr3_nt: TGTGCCAGCAGTTTATCTCTCCAGGGTCCTGGGGCCAACGTCCTGACTTTC
d_call: NA
v_call: TRBV27
j_call: TRBJ2-6
clone_size: NA

cdr3_aa: CASSGGRETQYF
cdr3_nt: TGTGCCAGCTCGGGGGGGCGAGAGACCCAGTACTTC
d_call: TRBD2
v_call: TRBV11-3
j_call: TRBJ2-5
clone_size: once

cdr3_aa: CSVDGGQETQYF
cdr3_nt: TGCAGCGTTGACGGAGGACAAGAGACCCAGTACTTC
d_call: NA
v_call: TRBV29-1
j_call: TRBJ2-5
clone_size: NA

cdr3_aa: CASRPNRPPNEKLFF
cdr3_nt: TGTGCCAGCAGGCCGAACAGGCCCCCTAATGAAAAACTGTTTTTT
d_call: NA
v_call: TRBV28
j_call: TRBJ1-4
clone_size: NA

cdr3_aa: CASSKGQINTEAFF
cdr3_nt: TGTGCCAGCAGCAAAGGCCAGATAAACACTGAAGCTTTCTTT
d_call: NA
v_call: TRBV14
j_call: TRBJ1-1
clone_size: once

cdr3_aa: CASSLATGLGEKLFF
cdr3_nt: TGTGCCAGCAGCTTAGCGACAGGTTTGGGTGAAAAACTGTTTTTT
d_call: NA
v_call: TRBV7-9
j_call: TRBJ1-4
clone_size: NA

cdr3_aa: CASRLLTGVRYGYTF
cdr3_nt: TGTGCCAGCAGACTCCTGACAGGGGTGAGATATGGCTACACCTTC
d_call: TRBD1
v_call: TRBV6-5
j_call: TRBJ1-2
clone_size: NA

cdr3_aa: CASSIDRGLSNQPQHF
cdr3_nt: TGTGCCAGCAGCATTGACAGGGGATTGAGCAATCAGCCCCAGCATTTT
d_call: TRBD1
v_call: TRBV5-8
j_call: TRBJ1-5
clone_size: once

cdr3_aa: CAWRTESGANVLTF
cdr3_nt: TGTGCCTGGAGGACTGAATCTGGGGCCAACGTCCTGACTTTC
d_call: NA
v_call: TRBV30
j_call: TRBJ2-6
clone_size: NA

cdr3_aa: CASSPPGQGGQQYF
cdr3_nt: TGCGCCAGCAGCCCGCCGGGACAGGGAGGACAGCAGTACTTC
d_call: TRBD1
v_call: TRBV4-1
j_call: TRBJ2-7
clone_size: NA

cdr3_aa: CASSLGQYREHTQYF
cdr3_nt: TGTGCCAGCAGTTTGGGGCAGTACAGGGAACATACGCAGTATTTT
d_call: NA
v_call: TRBV28
j_call: TRBJ2-3
clone_size: NA

cdr3_aa: CAPRARVGSAKLFF
cdr3_nt: TGTGCCCCGCGGGCCCGGGTGGGGTCCGCGAAACTGTTTTTT
d_call: NA
v_call: TRBV15
j_call: TRBJ1-4
clone_size: NA

cdr3_aa: CASTYMGGGLAGAGTGELFF
cdr3_nt: TGTGCCAGCACCTATATGGGCGGTGGGCTAGCGGGGGCCGGCACCGGGGAGCTGTTTTTT
d_call: TRBD2
v_call: TRBV28
j_call: TRBJ2-2
clone_size: NA

cdr3_aa: CASSSTSGGAVQYF
cdr3_nt: TGTGCCAGCAGCTCGACTAGCGGGGGGGCCGTGCAGTACTTC
d_call: TRBD2
v_call: TRBV7-2
j_call: TRBJ2-7
clone_size: few

cdr3_aa: CASSLRWTSGGGQVYEQYF
cdr3_nt: TGTGCCAGCAGTCTCCGTTGGACTAGCGGGGGGGGCCAGGTCTACGAGCAGTACTTC
d_call: TRBD2
v_call: TRBV28
j_call: TRBJ2-7
clone_size: NA

cdr3_aa: CAWSRGRANTEAFF
cdr3_nt: TGTGCCTGGAGTAGGGGCAGGGCGAACACTGAAGCTTTCTTT
d_call: NA
v_call: TRBV30
j_call: TRBJ1-1
clone_size: NA

cdr3_aa: CASVALQGDYGYTF
cdr3_nt: TGTGCCAGCGTTGCCTTACAGGGTGACTATGGCTACACCTTC
d_call: NA
v_call: TRBV28
j_call: TRBJ1-2
clone_size: NA

cdr3_aa: CASSLEVRGWSNQPQHF
cdr3_nt: TGTGCCAGCAGCTTAGAAGTCAGGGGCTGGAGCAATCAGCCCCAGCATTTT
d_call: NA
v_call: TRBV7-2
j_call: TRBJ1-5
clone_size: NA

cdr3_aa: CSVGGGFHYEQYF
cdr3_nt: TGCAGCGTTGGAGGGGGCTTCCACTACGAGCAGTACTTC
d_call: TRBD1
v_call: TRBV29-1
j_call: TRBJ2-7
clone_size: NA